These 10 T cell receptor beta chains came from one sample sequenced in a study of lymphopenia after photon versus proton radiotherapy. Profiled with immunoSEQ multiplex PCR; TCRdb holds only in-frame clones, not every one. The data contain about 3,800 clones, about 65% of them singletons. The sequencing used peripheral blood, collected from a patient treated with proton-based radiotherapy. These receptors all come from an elderly man with esophageal cancer.

V is TRBV19 and J is TRBJ1-2; 7 nucleotides match TRBD1. The CDR3 runs to 13 residues. Trimming cost V 3 bases and J 2 bases; bases outside gene matches: 0. The germline CDR1 and CDR2 sequences are LNHDA and SQIVND (reference sequence). The CDR3 DNA is TGTGCCAGTAGTATGGGACAGAACTATGGCTACACCTTC. Amino acid sequence: CASSMGQNYGYTF. Based on the CDR3 plus reference TRBV19 and TRBJ1-2, the full variable domain is DGGITQSPKYLFRKEGQNVTLSCEQNLNHDAMYWYRQDPGQGLRLIYYSQIVNDFQKGDIAEGYSVSREKKESFPLTVTSAQKNPTAFYLCASSMGQNYGYTFGSGTRLTVV.

V and J are TRBV10-3 and TRBJ2-1; D may match TRBD1 or TRBD2 (5 bases each). Germline V gene sequence: CDR1 ENHRY, CDR2 SYGVKD. The CDR3 is 14 residues long. The V end was cut by 6 bases, the J end by 0 bases, with 9 bases between. The CDR3 DNA reads TGTGCCATCAGAACGGGACCCTCCTACAATGAGCAGTTCTTC. This gives the protein CAIRTGPSYNEQFF.

This clone was counted only a few times. The CDR3 is CASSARTSGPYNEQFF. CDR3 nucleotide sequence: TGTGCCAGCAGTGCTCGGACTAGCGGGCCCTACAATGAGCAGTTCTTC. The genes are TRBV6-6 and TRBJ2-1, with 11 nucleotides matching TRBD2. CDR1 and CDR2 (germline): MNHNY, SVGAGI (reference sequence). The trim removed 5 bases at V and 2 bases at J, leaving 5 bases unmatched. The CDR3 has 16 residues.

By share, this clone counts as hyperexpanded. At the DNA level, this CDR3 is encoded by other sequences in the same sample as well. The gene calls are TRBV21-1 and TRBJ1-1; no DNA check was done on the table's D call, TRBD1. TRBV21-1 counts as a pseudogene. The CDR3 loop spans 17 amino acids. CDR3 DNA sequence: TGTGCCAGCAGCATAACGGGACAGCCGAAGGTGAACACTGAAGCTTTCTTT. Amino acids: CASSITGQPKVNTEAFF.

The J gene is TRBJ2-1, the V gene TRBV5-1, with D unresolved. The CDR3 is 13 residues long. Trimming shortened V by 5 bases and J by 4 bases, and 10 bases separated the two germline ends. Germline V gene lookup returns CDR1 SGHRS and CDR2 YFSETQ. The DNA of the CDR3 is TGCGCCAGCAGTATGACTTCTTACAATGAGCAGTTCTTC. Translating it yields CASSMTSYNEQFF.

The chain has TRBV7-6 and TRBJ2-1; 12 bases are a match to TRBD1. The germline gives CDR1 SGHVS, CDR2 FNYEAQ. The CDR3 extends over 15 amino acids. V trimming: 5 bases; J trimming: 6 bases; junction bases outside the gene matches: 5. The CDR3 coding sequence is TGTGCCAGCAGCCAAGGGACAGGGGGCAGCAATGAGCAGTTCTTC. It codes for CASSQGTGGSNEQFF.

This clone turned up a few times. This chain connects TRBV27 to TRBJ1-5; D may be TRBD1 (5 bases). Trimming took 7 bases from V and 6 from J, leaving 13 bases between them. The CDR3 is made up of 13 amino acids. CDR1 and CDR2 from the germline V gene are MNHEY and SMNVEV (reference sequence). The CDR3 bases are TGTGCCAGCAACTCCCCTAGGGGTCAGCCCCAGCATTTT. Translated, it gives CASNSPRGQPQHF.

V and J are TRBV5-1 and TRBJ2-5; D possibly matches TRBD1 or TRBD2 (7 bases each). CDR3 length: 13 residues. The V end lost 7 bases, the J end lost 2 bases, and 12 bases lay between the germline ends. CDR1 and CDR2 from the germline V gene are SGHRS and YFSETQ. CDR3 sequence reads: CASDREGQETQYF. The CDR3 nucleotides read TGCGCCAGCGACAGGGAGGGACAAGAGACCCAGTACTTC.

J is TRBJ2-7 and V is TRBV11-2; 7 nucleotides line up with TRBD1. Trimming cost V 5 bases and J 2 bases; bases outside gene matches: 3. There are 13 residues in the CDR3. Germline CDR1 SGHAT, CDR2 FQNNGV. CDR3 sequence (DNA): TGTGCCAGCAGCAAAGGACAGGCCTACGAGCAGTACTTC. Its translation: CASSKGQAYEQYF.

The sample holds a few counts of this clone. The chain uses TRBV11-3 and TRBJ2-5; a possible D gene is TRBD2 (5 bases). Germline CDR1 SGHNT, CDR2 YENEEA. The germline V and J ends were trimmed by 1 base and 5 bases, with 14 bases remaining between them. The CDR3 runs to 15 residues. The CDR3 DNA reads TGTGCCAGCAGCTTAGTTCGGAGGCAGCGGGAGACCCAGTACTTC. This sequence encodes CASSLVRRQRETQYF.